This passage covers 5 T cell receptor beta chains from one sample sequenced in a study of OX40 agonist ivuxolimab in advanced cancers. Only in-frame clones appear in the TCRdb table, and some are missing; sequencing was by immunoSEQ multiplex PCR. The table lists approximately 75,000 clones, around nine tenths of them singletons, with 0.3% to 0.4% in the top ten. The sequencing here drew on CD4+ or CD8+ T cells sorted from blood, taken in a trial of the OX40 agonist ivuxolimab. Receptor source: an adult with an advanced solid tumor such as melanoma, head and neck, liver or kidney cancer.

This chain joins TRBV19 and TRBJ2-7; D is tentatively TRBD1 or TRBD2 (5 bases each). CDR3 length: 14 residues. Looked up from germline, CDR1 is LNHDA and CDR2 is SQIVND (reference sequence). The ends were cut back, 5 bases at V and 2 bases at J, with 13 bases in the middle. CDR3 protein: CASSSPGATYEQYF. The DNA of the CDR3 is TGTGCCAGTAGTTCCCCCGGGGCCACCTACGAGCAGTACTTC.

The chain combines TRBV10-3 with TRBJ1-4; no reliable D call. The V gene's germline CDR1 is ENHRY and CDR2 SYGVKD. Trimming removed 2 bases at V and 8 bases at J, with 6 bases between. This CDR3 has 12 residues. The CDR3 DNA reads TGTGCCATCAGTGAGGCGGGGGAAAAACTGTTTTTT. This gives the protein CAISEAGEKLFF.

This rearrangement joins TRBV2 to TRBJ2-5; maybe TRBD1 (6 bases). Trimming removed 7 bases from V and 4 bases from J, with 13 bases in between. The CDR3 extends over 13 amino acids. Germline V gene lookup returns CDR1 SNHLY and CDR2 FYNNEI. This CDR3 reads CASMAGESETQYF. The DNA for the CDR3 is TGTGCCAGCATGGCAGGGGAGTCAGAGACCCAGTACTTC.

J is TRBJ2-7 and V is TRBV5-6; TRBD2 aligns across 8 bases. Losses at the gene ends were 4 bases for V and 3 bases for J; bases not matched to a gene: 9. Germline CDR1 reads SGHDT; CDR2 reads YYEEEE. This CDR3 region has 15 residues. Here the CDR3 DNA reads TGTGCCAGCAGCCGAGGGCTAGCGGGTATCTACGAGCAGTACTTC. Residues: CASSRGLAGIYEQYF.

The J gene is TRBJ2-2, the V gene TRBV7-3; 8 positions agree with TRBD2. Trimming at V came to 4 bases and at J to 1 base, leaving 2 bases not matched to a gene. Germline V CDR1 and CDR2: SGHTA, FQGTGA. The CDR3 is 15 residues long. CDR3 region: CASSSGLVNTGELFF. The DNA for the CDR3 is TGTGCCAGCAGCTCGGGACTAGTGAACACCGGGGAGCTGTTTTTT.